This T cell receptor beta chain is drawn from a study of blood T cells in healthy people across ages. The second PCR ran roughly 6 to 12 cycles with a sample-barcoded 5' primer and J-beta primers. MiXCR, run by TCRdb on the 5' RACE reads, gives a single entry per CDR3 protein. The table lists approximately 1,700,000 distinct CDR3 sequences, around 42% of them singletons. Trimming shortened V by 3 bases and J by 0 bases, and 21 bases separated the two germline ends. CDR1 GTSNPN and CDR2 SVGIG come from the germline V gene (reference sequence). The CDR3 is made up of 17 amino acids. The TCR originated in a human donor in good health. V and J are TRBV30 and TRBJ2-7; tentatively, D is TRBD2 (5 bases). Sample: blood. In nucleotides, the CDR3 is TGTGCCTGGAGCGGAAGAGGGAGCAAACTCAGCTCCTACGAGCAGTACTTC. This encodes CAWSGRGSKLSSYEQYF.